This T cell receptor (beta chain) stems from a study of shared clonotypes between healthy human individuals. This clone has a single count. Genomic DNA of unsorted samples came from tens of millions of PBMCs. Assay execution took place at the deep level. Unsorted PBMC DNA sequencing spanned ten immunoSEQ deep assay plates. Original data processing: Owing to the provision of junction-only sequences devoid of quality scores by immunoSEQ, filtering differed. Only in-frame clones appear in the TCRdb table, and some are missing; sequencing was by immunoSEQ multiplex PCR. V, J and clone size derive from that table, while D and trimming were established from the DNA sequence. The repertoire holds hundreds of thousands of clones, around 76% seen once, with around 12% in the top ten. Germline-derived CDR1 and CDR2 are SGHAT and FQNNGV. The ends were cut back, 2 bases at V and 0 bases at J, with 9 bases in the middle. The CDR3 runs 15 residues.

The TCR was taken from a woman aged 40-49 years in good health. Some clones in this sample may be carry-over from other donors' samples. V is TRBV11-2 and J is TRBJ2-3; D remains ambiguous. The sequenced sample consisted of PBMCs. The CDR3 sequence is CASSLRFQSTDTQYF. The CDR3 nucleotides read TGTGCCAGCAGCTTAAGGTTCCAAAGCACAGATACGCAGTATTTT.